The 6 T cell receptor beta chains below were found in one sample sequenced in a study of human T cells and chemical hapten exposure listed by TCRdb under 2021. Taken with the paper, the label for time point translates to: patch test 1, 2 weeks after DPC sensitization. This specimen's treatment or condition label, per the study, means: therapeutic diphenylcyclopropenone sensitization with weekly scalp DPC. Library method: RACE. Instrument used: NextSeq 500. TCRdb reran the public reads through fastp at Q25 and MiXCR, keeping productive beta chains. Every entry covers one CDR3 protein and lists the most common genes and DNA from its rows. The sample yields 71,000 or so distinct CDR3 sequences; 9.8% were counted once. The ten largest make up roughly 3.3% of the sample. Sequences were derived from whole blood, sampled in connection with sensitization to the hapten diphenylcyclopropenone (DPC). The receptors derive from a woman in her 40s with alopecia areata. Some clones in this sample may be carry-over from other donors' samples.

This clonotype has a count of ten or more. The CDR3 spells CASSLSDRVRNEQYF. The CDR3 DNA reads TGTGCCAGCAGCTTATCCGACAGGGTACGGAACGAGCAGTACTTC. This chain links TRBV7-8 with TRBJ2-7; 7 bases match TRBD1. CDR3 length equals 15 residues. Trimming removed 2 bases from V and 5 bases from J; junction bases left unmatched: 9. Germline CDR1 and CDR2: SGHVS and FQNEAQ.

This clonotype occurred once. A much bigger clone sits one base away, suggesting this may be a read error. The chain links TRBV7-2 to TRBJ1-2; D not certain. V lost 6 bases and J 4 bases, leaving 15 bases between the germline ends. The germline CDR1 and CDR2 sequences are SGHTA and FQGNSA. The CDR3 extends over 14 amino acids. The CDR3 DNA follows: TGTGCCAGCAGTTCTACAGAGGAGGGCTATGGCTACACCTTC. Its protein is CASSSTEEGYGYTF.

In its sample, this clonotype was seen many times. The rearrangement links TRBV20-1 to TRBJ1-5; D is ambiguous. Germline assignment: CDR1 DFQATT and CDR2 SNEGSKA (reference sequence). This CDR3 is built from 13 residues. Trimming took 0 bases from V and 9 from J, leaving 12 bases between them. CDR3 residues: CSARESDGGPQHF. The CDR3 coding sequence is TGCAGTGCTAGAGAATCGGACGGCGGGCCCCAGCATTTT.

This clonotype was observed many times. V is TRBV29-1 and J is TRBJ1-1; 7 nucleotides agree with TRBD1. This CDR3 is built from 13 residues. Per germline, CDR1 SQVTM and CDR2 ANQGSEA. Trimming removed 7 bases from V and 7 bases from J; junction bases left unmatched: 12. The CDR3 spells CSATQGRGLEAFF. The CDR3 DNA sequence: TGCAGCGCCACACAGGGGAGGGGCCTTGAAGCTTTCTTT. Complete variable domain (other parts from reference TRBV29-1 and TRBJ1-1): SAVISQKPSRDICQRGTSLTIQCQVDSQVTMMFWYRQQPGQSLTLIATANQGSEATYESGFVIDKFPISRPNLTFSTLTVSNMSPEDSSIYLCSATQGRGLEAFFGQGTRLTVV.

This clonotype was picked up many times. One end of the junction is discordant with germline, which a read error may explain. The V call is TRBV7-7, the J call TRBJ2-3, with 13 bases lining up with TRBD2. The V gene's germline CDR1 is SSHAT and CDR2 FNYEAQ (reference sequence). This CDR3 is 16 amino acids long. CDR3 region: CASSYGLAGGTDTQYF. As DNA, the CDR3 is TGTGCTAGCAGCTACGGACTAGCGGGGGGCACAGATACGCAGTATTTT.

This clonotype was seen a few times. The V and J genes are TRBV7-8 and TRBJ2-3; maybe TRBD1 (5 bases). The V end lost 5 bases, the J end lost 4 bases, and 7 bases lay between the germline ends. Looked up from germline, CDR1 is SGHVS and CDR2 is FQNEAQ. The CDR3 length is 12 residues. DNA for the CDR3: TGTGCCAGCAGCGGCAGGGCAGATACGCAGTATTTT. The encoded protein is CASSGRADTQYF.